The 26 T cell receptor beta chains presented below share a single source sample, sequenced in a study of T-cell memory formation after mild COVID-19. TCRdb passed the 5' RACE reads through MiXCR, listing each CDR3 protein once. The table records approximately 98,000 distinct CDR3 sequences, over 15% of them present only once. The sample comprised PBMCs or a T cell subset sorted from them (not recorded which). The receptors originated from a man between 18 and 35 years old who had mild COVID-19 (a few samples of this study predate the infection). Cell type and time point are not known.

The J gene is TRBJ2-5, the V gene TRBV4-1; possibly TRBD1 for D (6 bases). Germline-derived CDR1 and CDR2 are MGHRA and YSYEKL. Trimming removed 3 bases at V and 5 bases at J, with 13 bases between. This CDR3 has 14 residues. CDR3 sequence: CASSHPGQEETQYF. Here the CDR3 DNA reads TGCGCCAGCAGCCACCCGGGACAAGAGGAGACCCAGTACTTC.

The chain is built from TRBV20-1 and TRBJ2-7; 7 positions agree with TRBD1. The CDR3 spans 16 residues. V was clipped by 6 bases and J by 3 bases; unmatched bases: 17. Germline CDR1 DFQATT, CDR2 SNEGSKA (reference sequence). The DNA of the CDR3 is TGCAGTGCCAGGATACTCGGGACAGCCCGAATCTACGAGCAGTACTTC. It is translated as CSARILGTARIYEQYF.

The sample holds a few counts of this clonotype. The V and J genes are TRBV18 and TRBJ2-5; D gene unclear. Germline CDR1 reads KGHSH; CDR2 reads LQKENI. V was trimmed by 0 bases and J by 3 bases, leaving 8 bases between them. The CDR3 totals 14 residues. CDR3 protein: CASSPPSQKETQYF. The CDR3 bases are TGTGCCAGCTCACCACCGAGCCAGAAAGAGACCCAGTACTTC.

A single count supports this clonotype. CDR3 DNA: TGTGCCAGCAGTTACGGGACAGACCTGAACACTGAAGCTTTCTTT. Protein product: CASSYGTDLNTEAFF. The rearrangement links TRBV6-5 to TRBJ1-1; 7 nucleotides match TRBD1. V trimming: 2 bases; J trimming: 0 bases; junction bases outside the gene matches: 3. The CDR3 covers 15 residues. The V gene's germline CDR1 is MNHEY and CDR2 SVGAGI.

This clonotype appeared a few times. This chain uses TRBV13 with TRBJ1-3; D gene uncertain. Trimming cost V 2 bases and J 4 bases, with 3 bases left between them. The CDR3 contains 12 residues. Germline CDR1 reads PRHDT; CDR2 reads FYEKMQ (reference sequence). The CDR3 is CASSLIGNTIYF. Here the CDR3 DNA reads TGTGCCAGCAGCTTAATCGGAAACACCATATATTTT.

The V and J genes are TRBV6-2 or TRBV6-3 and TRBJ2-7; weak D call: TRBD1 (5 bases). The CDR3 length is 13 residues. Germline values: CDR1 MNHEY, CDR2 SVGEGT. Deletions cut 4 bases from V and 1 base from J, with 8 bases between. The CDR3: CASSWQGSYEQYV. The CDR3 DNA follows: TGTGCCAGCAGTTGGCAGGGATCCTACGAGCAGTACGTC.

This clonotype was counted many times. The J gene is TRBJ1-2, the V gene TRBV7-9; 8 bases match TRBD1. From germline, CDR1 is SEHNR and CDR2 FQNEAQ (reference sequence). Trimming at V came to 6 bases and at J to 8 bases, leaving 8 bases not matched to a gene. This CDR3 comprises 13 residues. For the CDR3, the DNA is TGTGCCAGCAGTTCGACAGGGGACGGAGGCTACACCTTC. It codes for CASSSTGDGGYTF.

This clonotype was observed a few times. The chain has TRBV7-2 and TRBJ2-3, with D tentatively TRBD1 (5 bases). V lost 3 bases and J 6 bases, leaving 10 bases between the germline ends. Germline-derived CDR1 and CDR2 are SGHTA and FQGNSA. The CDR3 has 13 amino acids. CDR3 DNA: TGTGCCAGCAGCTTGGGGCTAGTCGATACGCAGTATTTT. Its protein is CASSLGLVDTQYF. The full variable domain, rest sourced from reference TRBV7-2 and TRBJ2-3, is GAGVSQSPSNKVTEKGKDVELRCDPISGHTALYWYRQSLGQGLEFLIYFQGNSAPDKSGLPSDRFSAERTGGSVSTLTIQRTQQEDSAVYLCASSLGLVDTQYFGPGTRLTVL.

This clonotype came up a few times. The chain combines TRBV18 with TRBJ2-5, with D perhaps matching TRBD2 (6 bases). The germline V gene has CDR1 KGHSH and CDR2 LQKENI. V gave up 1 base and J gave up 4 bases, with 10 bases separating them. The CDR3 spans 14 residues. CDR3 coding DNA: TGTGCCAGCTCACCACTCGCGGGGTCAGAGACCCAGTACTTC. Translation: CASSPLAGSETQYF.

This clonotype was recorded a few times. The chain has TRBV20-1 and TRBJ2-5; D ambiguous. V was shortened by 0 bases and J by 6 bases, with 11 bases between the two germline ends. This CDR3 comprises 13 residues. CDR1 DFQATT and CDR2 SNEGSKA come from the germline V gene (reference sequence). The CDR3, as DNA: TGCAGTGCTAGAGATCCGAGAAGTAAGACCCAGTACTTC. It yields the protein CSARDPRSKTQYF.

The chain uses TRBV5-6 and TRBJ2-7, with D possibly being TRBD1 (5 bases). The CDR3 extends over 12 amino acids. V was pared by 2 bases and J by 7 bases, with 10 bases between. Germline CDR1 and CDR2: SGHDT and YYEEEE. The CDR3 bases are TGTGCCAGCAGCTTCAGGGCGAGGGAGCAGTACTTC. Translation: CASSFRAREQYF.

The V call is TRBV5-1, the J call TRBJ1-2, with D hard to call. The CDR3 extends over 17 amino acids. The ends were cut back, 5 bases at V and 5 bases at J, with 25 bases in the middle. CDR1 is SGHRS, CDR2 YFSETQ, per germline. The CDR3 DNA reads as TGCGCCAGCAGGGACCGGGCGAGGTTAGGAGTCCCATATGGCTACACCTTC. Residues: CASRDRARLGVPYGYTF.

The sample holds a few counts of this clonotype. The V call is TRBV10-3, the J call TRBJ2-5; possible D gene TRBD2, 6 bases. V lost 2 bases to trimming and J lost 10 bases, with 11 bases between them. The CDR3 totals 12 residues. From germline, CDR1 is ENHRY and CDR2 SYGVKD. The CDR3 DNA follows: TGTGCCATCAGTGAGGAGGAGGGTCGCCAGTACTTC. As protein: CAISEEEGRQYF.

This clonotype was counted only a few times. The CDR3 nucleotides read TGTGCCAGCAGCTTAGTGTCCGGTTATGGCTACACCTTC. This codes for CASSLVSGYGYTF. The chain combines TRBV7-2 with TRBJ1-2, with D unclear. V lost 1 base, J lost 5 bases, and 8 bases lay in between. Germline V gives CDR1 SGHTA, CDR2 FQGNSA. This CDR3 has 13 amino acids.

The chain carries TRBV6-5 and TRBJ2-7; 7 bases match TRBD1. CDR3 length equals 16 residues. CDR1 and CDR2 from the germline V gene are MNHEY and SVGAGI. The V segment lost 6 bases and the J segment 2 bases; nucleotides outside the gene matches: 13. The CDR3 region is CASRDTGTEAAYEQYF. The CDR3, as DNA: TGTGCCAGCAGGGATACCGGGACAGAAGCGGCCTACGAGCAGTACTTC.

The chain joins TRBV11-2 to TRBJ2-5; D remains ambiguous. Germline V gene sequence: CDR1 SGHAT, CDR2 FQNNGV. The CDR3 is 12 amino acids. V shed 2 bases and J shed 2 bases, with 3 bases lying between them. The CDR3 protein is CASSLWQETQYF. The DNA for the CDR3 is TGTGCCAGCAGCTTATGGCAAGAGACCCAGTACTTC.

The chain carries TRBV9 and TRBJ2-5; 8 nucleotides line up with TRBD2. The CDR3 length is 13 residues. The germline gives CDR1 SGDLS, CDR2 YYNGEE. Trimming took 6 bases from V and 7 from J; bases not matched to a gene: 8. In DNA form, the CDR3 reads TGTGCCAGCAACCAGCGGGGGCCGGGGACCCAGTACTTC. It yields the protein CASNQRGPGTQYF. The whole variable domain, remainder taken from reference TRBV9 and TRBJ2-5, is DSGVTQTPKHLITATGQRVTLRCSPRSGDLSVYWYQQSLDQGLQFLIQYYNGEERAKGNILERFSAQQFPDLHSELNLSSLELGDSALYFCASNQRGPGTQYFGPGTRLLVL.

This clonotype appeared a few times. Here the CDR3 reads CASSPNSETQYF. CDR3 DNA sequence: TGCGCCAGCAGCCCAAATTCGGAGACCCAGTACTTC. This sequence joins TRBV5-1 and TRBJ2-5; D uncertain. This CDR3 spans 12 amino acids. CDR1 is SGHRS, CDR2 YFSETQ, per germline. Trimming took 4 bases from V and 5 from J, leaving 9 bases between them.

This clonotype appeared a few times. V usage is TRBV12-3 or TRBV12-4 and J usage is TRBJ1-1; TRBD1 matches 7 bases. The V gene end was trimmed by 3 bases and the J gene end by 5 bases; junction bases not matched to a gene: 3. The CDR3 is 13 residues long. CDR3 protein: CASSFWDRTEAFF. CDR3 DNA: TGTGCCAGCAGTTTCTGGGACAGAACTGAAGCTTTCTTT.

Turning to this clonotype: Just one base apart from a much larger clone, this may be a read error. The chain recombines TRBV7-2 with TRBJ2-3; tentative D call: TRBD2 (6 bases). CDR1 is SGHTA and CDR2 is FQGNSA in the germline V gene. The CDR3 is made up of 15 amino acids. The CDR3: CASSPGRTSTNTQYF. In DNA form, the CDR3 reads TGTGCCAGCAGCCCAGGACGAACTAGCACAAATACGCAGTATTTT.

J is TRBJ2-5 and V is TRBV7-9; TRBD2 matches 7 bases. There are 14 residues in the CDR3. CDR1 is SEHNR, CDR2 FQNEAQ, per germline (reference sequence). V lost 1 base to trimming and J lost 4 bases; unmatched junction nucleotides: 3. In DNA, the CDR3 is TGTGCCAGCAGCTTAGGGTCGGGAGGAGAGACCCAGTACTTC. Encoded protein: CASSLGSGGETQYF.

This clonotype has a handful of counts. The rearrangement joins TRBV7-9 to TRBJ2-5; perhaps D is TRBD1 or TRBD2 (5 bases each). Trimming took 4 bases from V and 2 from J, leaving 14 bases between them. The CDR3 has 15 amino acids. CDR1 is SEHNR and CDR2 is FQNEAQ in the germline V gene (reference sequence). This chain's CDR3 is CASSSGLGVQETQYF. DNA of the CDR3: TGTGCCAGCAGCTCTGGGTTGGGGGTACAAGAGACCCAGTACTTC.

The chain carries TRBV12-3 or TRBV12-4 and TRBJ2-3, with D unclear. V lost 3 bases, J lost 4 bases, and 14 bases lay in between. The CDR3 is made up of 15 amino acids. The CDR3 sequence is CASSLSGGRADTQYF. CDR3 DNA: TGTGCCAGCAGTTTGTCGGGTGGTAGAGCAGATACGCAGTATTTT.

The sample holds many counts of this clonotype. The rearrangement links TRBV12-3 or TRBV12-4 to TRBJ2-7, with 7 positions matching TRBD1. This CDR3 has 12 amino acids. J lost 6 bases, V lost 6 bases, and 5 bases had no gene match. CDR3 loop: CASSSTGFEQYF. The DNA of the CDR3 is TGTGCCAGCAGCTCGACAGGGTTCGAGCAGTACTTC.

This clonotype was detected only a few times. CDR3 sequence reads: CASSPQGPRDYGYTF. In DNA, the CDR3 is TGCGCCAGCAGCCCCCAGGGTCCGCGGGACTATGGCTACACCTTC. The V and J genes are TRBV5-1 and TRBJ1-2; D is possibly TRBD1 (5 bases). Looked up from germline, CDR1 is SGHRS and CDR2 is YFSETQ. Trimming pared 4 bases from V and 3 bases from J, leaving 16 bases between. The CDR3 is 15 residues long.

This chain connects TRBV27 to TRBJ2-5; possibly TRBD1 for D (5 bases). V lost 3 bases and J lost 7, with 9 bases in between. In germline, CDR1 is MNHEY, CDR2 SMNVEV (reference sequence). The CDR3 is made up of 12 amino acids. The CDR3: CASSFGAGTQYF. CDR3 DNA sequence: TGTGCCAGCAGTTTTGGGGCTGGGACCCAGTACTTC.